The rows below give T cell receptor beta chains drawn from one sample of a study of regulatory T cells in long-lasting Graves disease. MiXCR was run by TCRdb on the multiplex PCR reads, yielding one entry per CDR3 protein. Among 500,000 to 700,000 distinct CDR3 sequences listed, about 16% were seen once. This sample also appeared in a second study, on T cells in Graves' hyperthyroidism and ophthalmopathy.

This specimen was peripheral blood mononuclear cells (PBMCs), taken at new diagnosis, from a patient treated with antithyroid drugs. Every receptor here comes from a woman in her 30s with Graves disease. Both conserved end residues are part of each CDR3. The D gene is left open where the match is weak. Where a row states a size, it is once, few, many or the class of an expanded clone; other rows omit it.

D,V,size,length,J,DNA,CDR3
TRBD2,TRBV3-1,-,14,TRBJ2-7,TGTGCCAGCAGCCTAGCGGGAGTGTGGTACGAGCAGTACTTC,CASSLAGVWYEQYF
-,TRBV6-1,few,14,TRBJ2-5,TGTGCCAGCAGTGAGACCAGGGGTGGGGAGACCCAGTACTTC,CASSETRGGETQYF
-,TRBV3-1,-,17,TRBJ1-3,TGTGCCAGCAGCCGACCCCGGACAGCGAGCTCTGGAAACACCATATATTTT,CASSRPRTASSGNTIYF
-,TRBV6-2/TRBV6-3,few,13,TRBJ1-2,TGTGCCAGCAGGAGGCAGACCCAAGACGGCTACACCTTC,CASRRQTQDGYTF
-,TRBV7-3,once,16,TRBJ2-7,TGTGCCAGCAGCTTTAAGGGGTCGGTAGGTCACCACGAGCAGTACTTC,CASSFKGSVGHHEQYF
-,TRBV6-5,-,13,TRBJ1-1,TGTGCCAGCAGTTACGGTTTGTACACTGAAGCTTTCTTT,CASSYGLYTEAFF
TRBD1,TRBV7-9,many,16,TRBJ2-3,TGTGCCAGCAGCTCTCTCCGTACGACAGGGACAGATACGCAGTATTTT,CASSSLRTTGTDTQYF
-,TRBV19,-,16,TRBJ1-6,TGTGCCAGTAGCCAGGACGGCAGGTTAAATAATTCACCCCTCCACTTT,CASSQDGRLNNSPLHF
-,TRBV7-7,few,13,TRBJ2-5,TGTGCTAGCAGCCTGGCTTGGCAAGAGACCCAGTACTTC,CASSLAWQETQYF
-,TRBV28,many,13,TRBJ2-1,TGTGCCAGCAGATCTGGGACCTACAATGAGCAGTTCTTC,CASRSGTYNEQFF
TRBD1,TRBV11-2,many,15,TRBJ2-1,TGTGCCAGCAGCGCCGGGACAGGGGCAACCAATGAGCAGTTCTTC,CASSAGTGATNEQFF
-,TRBV20-1,many,15,TRBJ1-1,TGCAGTGCTAGAGAAGTTGCCGGGGTTGGTACTGAAGCTTTCTTT,CSAREVAGVGTEAFF
-,TRBV20-1,-,14,TRBJ2-1,TGCAGTGCTAGGCGGGACCAGGGGTACAATGAGCAGTTCTTC,CSARRDQGYNEQFF
TRBD2,TRBV12-3/TRBV12-4,many,15,TRBJ2-7,TGTGCCAGCACCTTGGGACTAGCGGGTTCCTACGAGCAGTACTTC,CASTLGLAGSYEQYF
-,TRBV6-2/TRBV6-3,-,17,TRBJ2-1,TGTGCCAGCAGTTGGGGGGTAAACAGGGTTTCCTACAATGAGCAGTTCTTC,CASSWGVNRVSYNEQFF